This T cell receptor beta chain is drawn from a study of neurological immune-mediated disorders. Findings and limits, study-wide: The repertoires of 18 of 34 multiple sclerosis patients were placed by phylogenetic grouping in a single related-CDR3 cluster, which may be a signature. The absence of any CDR3 amino acid sequence shared by expanded clones across subjects suggests that repertoires were private in all groups. Falling below healthy controls, multiple sclerosis showed the least TCR clonal expansion, while HTLV-1-associated myelopathy showed the most.

There are many counts of this clonotype. Antigen unknown. Looked up from germline, CDR1 is SGHRS and CDR2 is YFSETQ. The V end lost 3 bases, the J end lost 1 base, and 19 bases lay between the germline ends. The CDR3 is 17 amino acids. The cDNA was synthesized by 5'RACE incorporating 10-nucleotide random UMIs. TCRdb re-called the 5' RACE reads through MiXCR, storing one row per CDR3 protein. The sample lists 65,000 to 95,000 distinct CDR3 sequences; less than 5.5% were seen once. The sample comprised PBMCs. The chain recombines TRBV5-1 with TRBJ1-1; a weak D match, TRBD1 (6 bases). This TCR was sampled from a woman aged 25-40 years with multiple sclerosis. The CDR3 region is CASSSPLTGTSNTEAFF. The CDR3 coding sequence is TGCGCCAGCAGCTCTCCCCTGACAGGAACTTCGAACACTGAAGCTTTCTTT.